This T cell receptor (beta chain) comes out of a study of blood T cell repertoires in COVID-19. Study at large: Donors in the United States, Italy and Spain gave samples during acute or convalescent COVID-19. T cells, B-cell-depleted T cells, or PBMCs provided the cDNA or gDNA that served as material.

Original processing notes: Quantification of nucleated cells was approximated via reference gene primer amplification. This table comes from immunoSEQ multiplex PCR, and its TCRdb copy is limited to in-frame clones, with some not included. The V and J calls and clone size come from that table; D and trimming were worked out from the DNA. The sample consists of 150,000 to 200,000 clones, 75% to 90% of them appearing once. This clone has just one count. Trimming cost V 0 bases and J 4 bases, with 15 bases left between them. From germline, CDR1 is MNHEY and CDR2 SVGAGI. The CDR3 length is 16 residues. The rearrangement links TRBV6-5 to TRBJ2-5, with no clear D. What was sequenced was peripheral blood. This receptor was obtained from a human donor with acute or convalescent COVID-19. The donor label of this sample is uncertain. CDR3 loop: CASSYSSRSGAETQYF. For the CDR3, the DNA is TGTGCCAGCAGTTACTCGAGTCGTTCGGGTGCAGAGACCCAGTACTTC.